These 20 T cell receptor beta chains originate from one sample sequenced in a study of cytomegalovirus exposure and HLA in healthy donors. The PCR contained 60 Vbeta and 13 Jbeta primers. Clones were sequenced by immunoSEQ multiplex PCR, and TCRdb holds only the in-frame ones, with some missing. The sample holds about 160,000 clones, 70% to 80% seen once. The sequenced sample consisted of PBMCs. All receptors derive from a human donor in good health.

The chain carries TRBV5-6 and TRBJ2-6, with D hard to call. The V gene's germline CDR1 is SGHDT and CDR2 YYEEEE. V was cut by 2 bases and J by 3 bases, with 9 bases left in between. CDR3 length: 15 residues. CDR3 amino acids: CASSFGHYGANVLTF. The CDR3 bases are TGTGCCAGCAGCTTCGGCCACTATGGGGCCAACGTCCTGACTTTC.

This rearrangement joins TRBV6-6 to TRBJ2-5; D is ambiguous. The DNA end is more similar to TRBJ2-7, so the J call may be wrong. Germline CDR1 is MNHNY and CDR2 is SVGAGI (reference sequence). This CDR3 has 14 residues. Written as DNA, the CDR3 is TGTGCCAGCAGCCCAGTCGACATCTCCTACGAGCAGTACTTC. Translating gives CASSPVDISYEQYF.

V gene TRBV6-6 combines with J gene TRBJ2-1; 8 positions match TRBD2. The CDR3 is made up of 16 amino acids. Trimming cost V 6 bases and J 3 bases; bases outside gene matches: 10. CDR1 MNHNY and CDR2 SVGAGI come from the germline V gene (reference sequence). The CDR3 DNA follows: TGTGCCAGCAGGCCTCCGCGTCTAGCGGGCTACAATGAGCAGTTCTTC. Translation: CASRPPRLAGYNEQFF.

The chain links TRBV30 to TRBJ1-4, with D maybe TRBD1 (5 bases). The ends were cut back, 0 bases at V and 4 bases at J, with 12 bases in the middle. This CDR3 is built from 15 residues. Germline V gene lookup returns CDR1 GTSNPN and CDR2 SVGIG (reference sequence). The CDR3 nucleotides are TGTGCCTGGAGTGTAGGTGGAGGGGTTAATGAAAAACTGTTTTTT. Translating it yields CAWSVGGGVNEKLFF.

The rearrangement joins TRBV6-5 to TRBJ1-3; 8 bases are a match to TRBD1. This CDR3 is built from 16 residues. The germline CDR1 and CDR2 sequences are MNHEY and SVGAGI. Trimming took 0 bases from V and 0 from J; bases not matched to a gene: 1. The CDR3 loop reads CASSYSQGDSGNTIYF. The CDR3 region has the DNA TGTGCCAGCAGTTACTCACAGGGGGACTCTGGAAACACCATATATTTT.

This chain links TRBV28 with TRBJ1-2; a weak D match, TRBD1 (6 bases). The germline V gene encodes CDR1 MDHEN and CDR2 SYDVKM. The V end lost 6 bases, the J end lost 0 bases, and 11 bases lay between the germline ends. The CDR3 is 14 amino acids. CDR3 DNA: TGTGCCAGCAGCCGACAGGAAGCTAACTATGGCTACACCTTC. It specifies CASSRQEANYGYTF.

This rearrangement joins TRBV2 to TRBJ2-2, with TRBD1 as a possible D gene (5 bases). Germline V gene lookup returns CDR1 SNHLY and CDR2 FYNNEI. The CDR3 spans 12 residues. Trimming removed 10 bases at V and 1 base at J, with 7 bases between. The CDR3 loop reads CATTGNTGELFF. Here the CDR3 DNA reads TGTGCCACCACAGGGAACACCGGGGAGCTGTTTTTT.

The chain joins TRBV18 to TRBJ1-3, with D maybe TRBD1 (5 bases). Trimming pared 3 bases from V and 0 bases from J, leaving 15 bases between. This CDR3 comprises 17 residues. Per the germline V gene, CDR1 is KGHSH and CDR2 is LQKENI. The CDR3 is CASSPLTEPSSGNTIYF. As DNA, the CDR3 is TGTGCCAGCTCACCCCTGACAGAACCCTCCTCTGGAAACACCATATATTTT.

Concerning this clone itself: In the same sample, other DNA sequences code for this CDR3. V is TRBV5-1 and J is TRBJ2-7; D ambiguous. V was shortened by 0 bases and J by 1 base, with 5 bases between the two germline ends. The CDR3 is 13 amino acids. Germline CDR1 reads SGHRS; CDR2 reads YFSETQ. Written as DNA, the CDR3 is TGCGCCAGCAGCTTGGCAGGATCCTACGAGCAGTACTTC. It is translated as CASSLAGSYEQYF.

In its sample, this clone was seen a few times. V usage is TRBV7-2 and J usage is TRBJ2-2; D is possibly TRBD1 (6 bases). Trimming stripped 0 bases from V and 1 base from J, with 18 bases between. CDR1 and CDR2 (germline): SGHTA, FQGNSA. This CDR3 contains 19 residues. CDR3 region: CASSLAVGVRTVNTGELFF. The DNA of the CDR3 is TGTGCCAGCAGCTTAGCCGTGGGGGTGAGGACAGTGAACACCGGGGAGCTGTTTTTT.

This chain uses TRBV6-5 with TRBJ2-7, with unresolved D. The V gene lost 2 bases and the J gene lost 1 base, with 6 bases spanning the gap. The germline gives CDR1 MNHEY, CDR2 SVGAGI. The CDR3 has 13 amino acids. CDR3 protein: CASSYPHSYEQYF. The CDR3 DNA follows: TGTGCCAGCAGTTACCCCCATTCCTACGAGCAGTACTTC.

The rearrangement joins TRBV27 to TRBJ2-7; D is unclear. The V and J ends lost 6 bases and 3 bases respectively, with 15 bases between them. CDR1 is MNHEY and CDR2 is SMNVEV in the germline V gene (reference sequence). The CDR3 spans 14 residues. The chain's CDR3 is CASSHQANLYEQYF. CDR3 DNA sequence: TGTGCCAGCAGCCACCAGGCAAACCTCTACGAGCAGTACTTC.

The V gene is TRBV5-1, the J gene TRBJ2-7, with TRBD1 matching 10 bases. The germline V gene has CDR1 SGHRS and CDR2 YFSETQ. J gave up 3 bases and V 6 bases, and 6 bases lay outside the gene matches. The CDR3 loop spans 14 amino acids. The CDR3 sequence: CASMPDRGDYEQYF. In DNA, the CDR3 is TGCGCCAGCATGCCGGACAGGGGGGACTACGAGCAGTACTTC.

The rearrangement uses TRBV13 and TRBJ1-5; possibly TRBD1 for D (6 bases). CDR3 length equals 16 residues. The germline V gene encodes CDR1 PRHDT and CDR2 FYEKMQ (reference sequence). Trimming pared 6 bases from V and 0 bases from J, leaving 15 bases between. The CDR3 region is CASRPTGFYSNQPQHF. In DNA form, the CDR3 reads TGTGCCAGCAGACCCACAGGGTTCTATAGCAATCAGCCCCAGCATTTT.

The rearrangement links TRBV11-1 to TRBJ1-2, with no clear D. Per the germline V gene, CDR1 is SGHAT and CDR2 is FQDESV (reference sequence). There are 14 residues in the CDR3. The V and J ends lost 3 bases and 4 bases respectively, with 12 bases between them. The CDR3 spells CASSFRTDSYGYTF. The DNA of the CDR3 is TGTGCCAGCAGCTTTAGGACGGACTCCTATGGCTACACCTTC.

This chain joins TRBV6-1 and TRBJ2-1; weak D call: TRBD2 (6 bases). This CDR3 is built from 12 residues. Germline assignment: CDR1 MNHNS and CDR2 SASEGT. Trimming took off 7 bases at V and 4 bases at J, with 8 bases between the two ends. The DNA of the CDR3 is TGTGCCAGCATGGGGGGTTACAATGAGCAGTTCTTC. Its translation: CASMGGYNEQFF.

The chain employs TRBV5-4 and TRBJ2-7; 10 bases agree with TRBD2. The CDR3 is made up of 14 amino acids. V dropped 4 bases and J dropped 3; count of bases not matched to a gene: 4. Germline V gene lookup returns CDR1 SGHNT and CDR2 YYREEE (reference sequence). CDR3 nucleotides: TGTGCCAGCAGCAAAGCGGGGGGGATCTACGAGCAGTACTTC. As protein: CASSKAGGIYEQYF.

The CDR3 spells CASSQEGETPLHF. Written as DNA, the CDR3 is TGTGCCAGCAGCCAAGAAGGGGAAACACCCCTCCACTTT. The chain couples TRBV4-2 to TRBJ1-6, with D possibly being TRBD1 (5 bases). The V end was cut by 0 bases, the J end by 11 bases, with 8 bases between. The length of the CDR3 is 13 residues. Germline V gene sequence: CDR1 LGHNA, CDR2 YNFKEQ.

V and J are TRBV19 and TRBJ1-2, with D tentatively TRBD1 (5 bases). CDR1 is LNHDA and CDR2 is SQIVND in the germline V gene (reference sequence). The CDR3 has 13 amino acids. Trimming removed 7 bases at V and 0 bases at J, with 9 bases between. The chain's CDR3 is CASNGQSNYGYTF. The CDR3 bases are TGTGCCAGTAACGGACAATCTAACTATGGCTACACCTTC.

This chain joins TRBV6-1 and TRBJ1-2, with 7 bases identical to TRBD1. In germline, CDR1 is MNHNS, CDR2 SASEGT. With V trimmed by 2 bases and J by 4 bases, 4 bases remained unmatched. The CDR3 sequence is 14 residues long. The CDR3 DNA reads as TGTGCCAGCAGTGAAAGGGGACAGAGCTATGGCTACACCTTC. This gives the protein CASSERGQSYGYTF.